The T cell receptor beta chain described here comes from a study of blood T cell repertoires in COVID-19. Study summary: Some COVID-19 samples were acute and others convalescent; all came from the United States, Italy and Spain. The analysed material was cDNA or gDNA that came from T cells, B-cell-depleted T cells, or PBMCs.

Patients in Seattle were enrolled during active infection, then followed longitudinally. Per germline, CDR1 SEHNR and CDR2 FQNEAQ (reference sequence). The length of the CDR3 is 18 residues. Trimming took 1 base from V and 9 from J; bases not matched to a gene: 15. Generated by immunoSEQ multiplex PCR, the TCRdb table keeps only in-frame clones and is missing some. The sample gives fewer than 450,000 clones, around nine tenths of which show up once; about 7% is in the top ten. The J gene is TRBJ2-1, the V gene TRBV7-9, with 10 bases aligning to TRBD1. The sequencing input was peripheral blood. The clonotype originates from a woman aged 70 to 79 with COVID-19, enrolled during active disease. The CDR3 sequence is CASSLDESGQGDKVEQFF. In DNA form, the CDR3 reads TGTGCCAGCAGCTTAGACGAAAGCGGACAGGGGGACAAGGTTGAGCAGTTCTTC.